Included here is one TCR beta chain sequence, with context. The data originate from a study of blood T cell repertoires in COVID-19. Assay used: immunoSEQ multiplex PCR; TCRdb lists only in-frame clones, some missing. The profile shows 100,000 to 150,000 clones, 82% of them singletons. The TCR was taken from a woman in her 70s with acute or convalescent COVID-19. Source material: peripheral blood.

The CDR3 loop is CASSLSEQPQHF. CDR3 DNA sequence: TGTGCCAGCAGTTTATCCGAGCAGCCCCAGCATTTT. V and J are TRBV12-3 or TRBV12-4 and TRBJ1-5; no firm D call. V gave up 2 bases and J gave up 7 bases, with 6 bases separating them. The CDR3 consists of 12 residues.